This entry lists 7 T cell receptor beta chains sequenced from one sample in a study of chemoradiotherapy in HPV16-positive cancers. Sequenced by immunoSEQ multiplex PCR; TCRdb stores in-frame clones only, minus some. The table shows about 21,000 clones, with about 89% occurring only once. Source: blood, taken from a patient who underwent chemoradiotherapy. The receptors originated from a human donor with HPV-associated anogenital cancer.

The gene calls are TRBV7-2 and TRBJ2-7; TRBD2 aligns across 11 bases. This CDR3 region has 17 residues. The germline V gene has CDR1 SGHTA and CDR2 FQGNSA. V shed 2 bases, J shed 4 bases, and the junction held 10 bases outside the gene matches. The CDR3 spells CASSLTGTSGQGYEQYF. The CDR3 region has the DNA TGTGCCAGCAGCTTAACCGGGACTAGCGGCCAAGGGTACGAGCAGTACTTC.

Comment on this clone: Additional DNA sequences in this sample encode the identical CDR3. The chain combines TRBV5-6 with TRBJ2-1; D remains ambiguous. The V end was cut by 1 base, the J end by 0 bases, with 8 bases between. The CDR3 has 15 residues. Germline V gene lookup returns CDR1 SGHDT and CDR2 YYEEEE. CDR3 region: CASSLFGNSYNEQFF. In nucleotides, the CDR3 is TGTGCCAGCAGCTTGTTCGGTAACTCCTACAATGAGCAGTTCTTC.

This clone appeared a single time. This chain connects TRBV6-5 to TRBJ1-1; D unresolved. The CDR3 is 11 residues long. Germline-derived CDR1 and CDR2 are MNHEY and SVGAGI. Trimming left V 4 bases short and J 4 bases short, with 4 bases between. The CDR3 DNA reads as TGTGCCAGCAGTTCAAGCACTGAAGCTTTCTTT. Translated, it gives CASSSSTEAFF.

The genes are TRBV7-9 and TRBJ2-7; D possibly matches TRBD1 or TRBD2 (5 bases each). Germline-derived CDR1 and CDR2 are SEHNR and FQNEAQ (reference sequence). V lost 5 bases to trimming and J lost 2 bases, with 10 bases between them. CDR3 size: 13 residues. This CDR3 is CASSPGTPYEQYF. DNA of the CDR3: TGTGCCAGCAGCCCCGGGACCCCCTACGAGCAGTACTTC.

The chain carries TRBV15 and TRBJ2-3; 9 nucleotides match TRBD2. The CDR3 spans 18 residues. Germline V gene data show CDR1 as LNHNV and CDR2 as YYDKDF (reference sequence). V lost 5 bases and J lost 5; bases outside the gene matches: 17. The CDR3 DNA follows: TGTGCCACCAGCGTACAACGTAATAGCGGGGGTGCTGGAGATACGCAGTATTTT. Translation: CATSVQRNSGGAGDTQYF.

The genes are TRBV18 and TRBJ1-1; no clear D gene. V was shortened by 10 bases and J by 4 bases, with 10 bases between the two germline ends. Germline CDR1 KGHSH, CDR2 LQKENI. The CDR3 length is 11 residues. The CDR3 DNA sequence: TGTGCCACCCGCGTTGTCACTGAAGCTTTCTTT. It specifies CATRVVTEAFF.

This chain connects TRBV29-1 to TRBJ1-1; D is possibly TRBD1 (5 bases). Per germline, CDR1 SQVTM and CDR2 ANQGSEA. The CDR3 totals 13 residues. Trimming pared 7 bases from V and 3 bases from J, leaving 15 bases between. As DNA, the CDR3 is TGCAGCGCGACCTGGGGCGGCGACACTGAAGCTTTCTTT. Protein: CSATWGGDTEAFF.